The 21 T cell receptor beta chains below come from one sample, sequenced in a study of molecular identifiers for immune sequencing clone quantification (dated by TCRdb to the late 2010s). Library generation was performed with PCR. TCRdb shows the sequencer as NextSeq 500. The public sequencing data were trimmed at Q25 with fastp and processed into clonotypes with MiXCR by TCRdb, which kept only in-frame beta chains. Rows are combined by CDR3 protein, so each entry shows the most common genes and DNA. Within this sample are some 580,000 distinct CDR3 sequences, with around 25% of them counted one time only. About 0.84% of the sample rests with the top ten. Specimen: naive CD8+ T cells from blood, with Jurkat cell RNA spiked in. The cell subset or site label corresponds to: FACS-sorted CD8+CD4-CCR7+CD45RA+ naive T cells. The receptors stem from a human donor in good health. Some libraries in this study had Jurkat cell RNA spiked in.

At least ten counts were recorded for this clonotype. This rearrangement joins TRBV6-5 to TRBJ1-1; 9 nucleotides match TRBD1. J lost 3 bases, V lost 5 bases, and 7 bases had no gene match. CDR1 and CDR2 from the germline V gene are MNHEY and SVGAGI. The length of the CDR3 is 15 residues. The CDR3 DNA is TGTGCCAGCAGTACAAGGACAGGGGCATACACTGAAGCTTTCTTT. Translated, it gives CASSTRTGAYTEAFF.

This clonotype was found many times. This sequence joins TRBV12-3 or TRBV12-4 and TRBJ1-6; TRBD1 aligns across 7 bases. V shed 3 bases and J 6 bases; nucleotides not matched to a gene: 2. CDR3 length: 14 amino acids. The CDR3 reads CASSFGTANSPLHF. CDR3 nucleotides: TGTGCCAGCAGTTTTGGGACAGCTAATTCACCCCTCCACTTT.

The chain is built from TRBV7-2 and TRBJ1-5; D ambiguous. V was cut by 1 base and J by 4 bases, with 11 bases left in between. The CDR3 sequence is 15 residues long. Germline V gene data show CDR1 as SGHTA and CDR2 as FQGNSA. The CDR3 nucleotides read TGTGCCAGCAGCTTAGAGGTGAGTAGGAATCAGCCCCAGCATTTT. It codes for CASSLEVSRNQPQHF.

This clonotype showed up many times. The chain employs TRBV7-2 and TRBJ2-4; D might be TRBD1 (5 bases). With 5 bases removed from V and 8 bases from J, the gap between germline ends came to 16 bases. Germline V gives CDR1 SGHTA, CDR2 FQGNSA. This CDR3 comprises 14 residues. The chain's CDR3 is CASSPFSGRYIQYF. CDR3 nucleotide sequence: TGTGCCAGCAGCCCCTTCTCAGGGCGGTACATTCAGTACTTC. Complete variable domain (other parts from reference TRBV7-2 and TRBJ2-4): GAGVSQSPSNKVTEKGKDVELRCDPISGHTALYWYRQSLGQGLEFLIYFQGNSAPDKSGLPSDRFSAERTGGSVSTLTIQRTQQEDSAVYLCASSPFSGRYIQYFGAGTRLSVL.

Comment on this clonotype: A read error is possible here, since a much larger clone lies one base away. The chain carries TRBV4-1 and TRBJ2-7; D is perhaps TRBD1 or TRBD2 (5 bases each). This CDR3 comprises 15 residues. Per germline, CDR1 MGHRA and CDR2 YSYEKL. CDR3 amino acids: CASSRESRGAYERYF. The CDR3 coding sequence is TGCGCCAGCAGCCGAGAATCCCGAGGGGCTTACGAGCGGTACTTC.

To note about this clonotype: A much larger clone is a single base away; this may be a read error. V usage is TRBV6-5 and J usage is TRBJ2-7, with D tentatively TRBD1 (6 bases). The CDR3 sequence is 13 residues long. Germline V CDR1 and CDR2: MNHEY, SVGAGI. CDR3 DNA: TGTGCCAGCTCGATACAGGGTTACTACGAGCAGCACTTC. It codes for CASSIQGYYEQHF.

This clonotype has at least ten counts. The V and J genes are TRBV7-9 and TRBJ1-1; TRBD1 is a possible D gene (5 bases). This CDR3 is 14 amino acids long. The V gene lost 5 bases and the J gene lost 1 base, with 11 bases spanning the gap. Germline CDR1 SEHNR, CDR2 FQNEAQ (reference sequence). This CDR3 reads CASSQIGQNTEAFF. The CDR3 DNA sequence: TGTGCCAGCAGCCAGATAGGACAGAACACTGAAGCTTTCTTT.

This clonotype has more than one count but fewer than ten. The genes are TRBV6-5 and TRBJ2-3; D is uncertain. The germline CDR1 and CDR2 sequences are MNHEY and SVGAGI. Trimming took 5 bases from V and 0 from J, leaving 9 bases between them. The CDR3 runs to 14 residues. This chain's CDR3 is CASSKTDSTDTQYF. The CDR3 coding sequence is TGTGCCAGCAGTAAAACGGACAGCACAGATACGCAGTATTTT.

This clonotype was counted between two and nine times. The rearrangement links TRBV3-1 to TRBJ2-1; D remains ambiguous. Germline values: CDR1 LGHDT, CDR2 YNNKEL (reference sequence). V lost 8 bases and J lost 5, with 13 bases in between. CDR3 length: 13 amino acids. The CDR3 protein is CASLDSLHNEQFF. The CDR3 DNA is TGTGCCAGCTTAGACTCTCTCCACAATGAGCAGTTCTTC.

Of note for this clonotype: Its ends do not fully match the called genes, so a read error is possible. The chain uses TRBV5-3 and TRBJ2-2, with D maybe TRBD1 (6 bases). TRBV5-3 is annotated as an ORF whose role is uncertain. The CDR3 consists of 15 residues. CDR3 nucleotides: TGTGCCAGCGCTGGACTGGGGGCCAACACCGGGCAGCTCTACTTT. Protein sequence: CASAGLGANTGQLYF.

This clonotype came up many times. The V call is TRBV6-5, the J call TRBJ1-2; TRBD1 matches 10 bases. After removal of 5 bases from V and 3 bases from J, the junction contained 6 bases not matched to a gene. CDR1 and CDR2 from the germline V gene are MNHEY and SVGAGI. The CDR3 loop spans 15 amino acids. As DNA, the CDR3 is TGTGCCAGCAGTAATCCGGGACAGGGGTACTATGGCTACACCTTC. Protein: CASSNPGQGYYGYTF.

This chain joins TRBV14 and TRBJ1-1; D is undetermined. Germline V gene data show CDR1 as SGHDN and CDR2 as FVKESK. V lost 1 base and J lost 3, with 15 bases in between. The CDR3 consists of 16 residues. In nucleotides, the CDR3 is TGTGCCAGCAGCCAAGTTGTGGGAACAGTTTACACTGAAGCTTTCTTT. Its translation is CASSQVVGTVYTEAFF.

This clonotype turned up a few times. The chain recombines TRBV4-3 with TRBJ2-1; a weak D match, TRBD2 (6 bases). The CDR3 contains 13 residues. Germline loops: CDR1 LGHNA, CDR2 YSLEER. V was cut by 3 bases and J by 7 bases, with 10 bases left in between. CDR3 nucleotide sequence: TGCGCCAGCAGCCAGGGGACTCGGAATGAGCAGTTCTTC. It encodes CASSQGTRNEQFF.

CDR3 sequence reads: CSVGGGGDTYEQYF. CDR3 coding DNA: TGCAGCGTGGGGGGAGGGGGAGACACCTACGAGCAGTACTTC. The rearrangement uses TRBV29-1 and TRBJ2-7, with D tentatively TRBD2 (7 bases). Germline-derived CDR1 and CDR2 are SQVTM and ANQGSEA. Trimming removed 6 bases at V and 2 bases at J, with 17 bases between. This CDR3 region has 14 residues.

This clonotype came up many times. CDR3 region: CASSGGQGAGQPQHF. The CDR3 DNA is TGTGCCAGCAGCGGGGGGCAGGGGGCCGGTCAGCCCCAGCATTTT. The chain links TRBV7-9 to TRBJ1-5; 8 bases map to TRBD1. V lost 5 bases, J lost 6 bases, and 9 bases stayed unmatched. The length of the CDR3 is 15 residues. The germline V gene encodes CDR1 SEHNR and CDR2 FQNEAQ (reference sequence).

Note on this clonotype: One junction end does not reproduce the germline sequence, and a read error may be involved. This chain joins TRBV4-3 and TRBJ2-2; D is ambiguous. Germline CDR1 is LGHNA and CDR2 is YSLEER. CDR3 length equals 16 residues. DNA for the CDR3: TGCGCCAGGAGCCAAGTTTTAGGGCGGTACACCGGGGAGCTGTTTTTT. Protein: CARSQVLGRYTGELFF.

This clonotype was observed many times. V is TRBV5-5 and J is TRBJ1-1; weak D call: TRBD1 (5 bases). Trimming removed 4 bases at V and 8 bases at J, with 15 bases between. CDR1 is SGHKS and CDR2 is YYEKEE in the germline V gene (reference sequence). The CDR3 is made up of 13 amino acids. In nucleotides, the CDR3 is TGTGCCAGCAGCACCGGGACGCGGGGGGAAGCTTTCTTT. Translating gives CASSTGTRGEAFF.

This clonotype appeared many times. The chain carries TRBV7-8 and TRBJ2-7; 8 bases are a match to TRBD1. This CDR3 region has 13 residues. Germline loops: CDR1 SGHVS, CDR2 FQNEAQ. With V trimmed by 5 bases and J by 2 bases, 2 bases remained unmatched. CDR3 sequence reads: CASSRRGPYEQYF. CDR3 DNA sequence: TGTGCCAGCAGCCGCAGGGGGCCCTACGAGCAGTACTTC.

This chain joins TRBV5-1 and TRBJ1-6, with 7 nucleotides matching TRBD1. V trimming: 0 bases; J trimming: 7 bases; junction bases outside the gene matches: 1. The CDR3 length is 14 residues. CDR1 is SGHRS and CDR2 is YFSETQ in the germline V gene. The chain's CDR3 is CASSLDRGNSPLHF. The CDR3, as DNA: TGCGCCAGCAGCTTGGACAGGGGCAATTCACCCCTCCACTTT.

This clonotype was detected only a few times. The rearrangement uses TRBV30 and TRBJ1-6; no reliable D call. CDR1 GTSNPN and CDR2 SVGIG come from the germline V gene (reference sequence). The CDR3 is made up of 13 amino acids. V gave up 3 bases and J gave up 5 bases, with 8 bases separating them. The CDR3 DNA follows: TGTGCCTGGAGCCCGAACAATAATTCACCCCTCCACTTT. Protein sequence: CAWSPNNNSPLHF.

About this clonotype itself: A much larger clone differs by one base, so this may be a read error. This chain links TRBV4-3 with TRBJ2-7; TRBD2 might be the D (7 bases). This CDR3 has 14 amino acids. Germline loops: CDR1 LGHNA, CDR2 YSLEER. The CDR3 coding sequence is TGCGCCGGCAGCCAAGGAAGGGGGGGCTACGAGCAGTACTTC. Protein: CAGSQGRGGYEQYF.